A selection of T cell receptor beta chains follows, all from one sample in a study of cytomegalovirus exposure and HLA in healthy donors. This table comes from immunoSEQ multiplex PCR, and its TCRdb copy is limited to in-frame clones, with some not included. This table holds about 200,000 clones, 70% to 90% found once. Sequencing was carried out using PBMCs. The source of these receptors is a woman younger than 45 in good health and CMV-seronegative. CDR3s include the opening cysteine and the closing phenylalanine or tryptophan. A D gene is named only where the DNA matches it firmly. The size entry is marked missing in some rows and otherwise reads once, few, many or a size class.

j_gene | abundance | d_gene | v_gene | CDR3nt | CDR3aa
TRBJ2-5 | NA | TRBD2 | TRBV9 | TGTGCCAGCAGCGTAGGGACTAGCGGGGGTCGGCGGGAGACCCAGTACTTC | CASSVGTSGGRRETQYF
TRBJ2-4 | NA | NA | TRBV7-2 | TGTGCCAGCAGCGGAGTTAGAGCCAAAAACATTCAGTACTTC | CASSGVRAKNIQYF
TRBJ2-3 | NA | TRBD2 | TRBV7-2 | TGTGCCAGCAGCCCCGGCCTAGCGGGAGTCGTGACGGGCACAGATACGCAGTATTTT | CASSPGLAGVVTGTDTQYF
TRBJ2-2 | NA | TRBD1 | TRBV5-1 | TGCGCCAGCAGCTTAGACAGGGGCACCGGGGAGCTGTTTTTT | CASSLDRGTGELFF
TRBJ1-2 | NA | NA | TRBV2 | TGTGCCAGCAGGCCCGACATTGCTAACTATGGCTACACCTTC | CASRPDIANYGYTF
TRBJ1-2 | once | NA | TRBV21-1 | TGTGCCAGCAGCAAATATACCGGGACAGGGGACATCTATGGCTACACCTTC | CASSKYTGTGDIYGYTF
TRBJ2-1 | once | NA | TRBV11-2 | TGTGCCAGCAGCTTAGGCCCCACAGGGACGGATGAGCAGTTCTTC | CASSLGPTGTDEQFF
TRBJ2-3 | NA | NA | TRBV29-1 | TGCAGCGCCGAGACAGGTCCAGATACGCAGTATTTT | CSAETGPDTQYF
TRBJ2-1 | NA | NA | TRBV4-1 | TGCGCCAGCAGCCAATTCCTGGGGGCGTCCTACAATGAGCAGTTCTTC | CASSQFLGASYNEQFF
TRBJ2-4 | NA | TRBD2 | TRBV7-9 | TGTGCCAGCAGCTTAGTAGGCGGGAGGGGAAACATTCAGTACTTC | CASSLVGGRGNIQYF
TRBJ2-1 | once | TRBD2 | TRBV10-2 | TGCGCCAGCATAGGAGGGAGGGGCTCTGAGCAGTTCTTC | CASIGGRGSEQFF